This T cell receptor (beta chain) stems from a study of a mutant IDH1 vaccine in newly diagnosed glioma. Using immunoSEQ multiplex PCR, the repertoire was profiled, and TCRdb retains in-frame clones only, with some absent. The sample records approximately 50,000 clones, 85% to 90% being singletons. Indicated time point: week 23, last vaccination. The study gave 300 ug of mutant IDH1 20-mer peptide per vaccine dose, with topical imiquimod. The CDR3 loop spans 15 amino acids. Germline CDR1 reads MNHEY; CDR2 reads SMNVEV (reference sequence). V was cut by 9 bases and J by 3 bases, with 20 bases left in between. Note on this clone: Its antigen is unknown.

The clonotype was recovered from a man in his forties with glioma. V gene TRBV27 combines with J gene TRBJ2-5; D gene unclear. The material was PBMCs, obtained from a glioma patient whose treatment included an IDH1 peptide vaccine. The CDR3 region is CASRRRAPGEETQYF. The DNA of the CDR3 is TGTGCCAGTCGTAGACGGGCGCCGGGCGAAGAGACCCAGTACTTC.